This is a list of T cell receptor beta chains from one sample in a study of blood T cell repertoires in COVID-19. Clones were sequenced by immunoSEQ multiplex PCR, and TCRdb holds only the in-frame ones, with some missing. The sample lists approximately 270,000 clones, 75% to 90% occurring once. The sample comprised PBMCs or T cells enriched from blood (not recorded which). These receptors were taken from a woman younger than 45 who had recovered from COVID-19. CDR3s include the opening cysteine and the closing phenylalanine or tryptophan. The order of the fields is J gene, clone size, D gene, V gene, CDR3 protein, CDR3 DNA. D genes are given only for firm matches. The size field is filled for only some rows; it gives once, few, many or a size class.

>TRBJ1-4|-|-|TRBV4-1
CASSQDSTVNEKLFF
TGCGCCAGCAGCCAAGATTCGACAGTTAATGAAAAACTGTTTTTT
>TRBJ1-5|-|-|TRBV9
CASSGGGNQPQHF
TGTGCCTCCTCGGGGGGGGGCAATCAGCCCCAGCATTTT
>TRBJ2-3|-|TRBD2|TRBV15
CATSRGLGWSGVRDTQYF
TGTGCCACCAGCAGAGGGCTAGGATGGAGCGGGGTCCGGGATACGCAGTATTTT
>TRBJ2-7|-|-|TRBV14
CASSQNRVSYEQYF
TGTGCCAGCAGCCAGAACAGGGTCTCCTACGAGCAGTACTTC
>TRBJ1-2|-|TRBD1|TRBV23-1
CASSQLLENFRTGQDYGYTF
TGCGCCAGCAGTCAATTACTCGAGAATTTCAGGACAGGGCAAGACTATGGCTACACCTTC
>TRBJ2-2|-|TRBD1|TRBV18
CASSPRAGGDTGELFF
TGTGCCAGCTCACCAAGAGCAGGGGGCGACACCGGGGAGCTGTTTTTT
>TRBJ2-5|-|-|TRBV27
CASSLGPFRRETQYF
TGTGCCAGCAGTTTAGGGCCCTTCCGCCGAGAGACCCAGTACTTC
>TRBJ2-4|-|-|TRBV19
CASRSSPGVGNIQYF
TGTGCCAGTAGGTCGTCGCCAGGCGTCGGAAACATTCAGTACTTC
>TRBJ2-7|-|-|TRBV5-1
CASSPPNSRYEQYF
TGCGCCAGCTCCCCGCCAAATTCGCGCTACGAGCAGTACTTC
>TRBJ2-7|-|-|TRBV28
CASSAVGQGIYEQYF
TGTGCCAGCAGTGCCGTGGGCCAGGGGATTTACGAGCAGTACTTC
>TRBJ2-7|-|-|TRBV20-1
CSARANTVQYF
TGCAGTGCTAGAGCCAATACGGTGCAGTACTTC
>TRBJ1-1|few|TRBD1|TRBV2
CASRDRVAEAFF
TGTGCCAGCAGAGACAGGGTAGCTGAAGCTTTCTTT
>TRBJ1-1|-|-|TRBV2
CASTETGGGTKAFF
TGTGCCAGCACCGAAACCGGGGGAGGTACGAAAGCTTTCTTT
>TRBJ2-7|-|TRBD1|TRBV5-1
CASSSGTARYEQYF
TGCGCCAGCAGCTCCGGGACAGCTCGCTACGAGCAGTACTTC
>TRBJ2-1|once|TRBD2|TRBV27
CASSTRIAGWGMNEQFF
TGTGCCAGCAGTACGCGGATAGCGGGGTGGGGGATGAATGAGCAGTTCTTC
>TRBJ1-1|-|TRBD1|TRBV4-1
CASSQKIGTGNTEAFF
TGCGCCAGCAGCCAAAAAATCGGGACAGGGAACACTGAAGCTTTCTTT
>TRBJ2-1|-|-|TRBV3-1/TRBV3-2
CASSQSQTAYNEQFF
TGTGCCAGCAGCCAATCCCAGACAGCATACAATGAGCAGTTCTTC
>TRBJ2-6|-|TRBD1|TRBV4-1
CASSRGQGALGANVLTF
TGCGCCAGCAGCCGGGGACAGGGGGCGTTAGGGGCCAACGTCCTGACTTTC
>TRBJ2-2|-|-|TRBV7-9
CASSLLVGGQTTGELFF
TGTGCCAGCAGCTTATTGGTGGGTGGGCAGACCACCGGGGAGCTGTTTTTT
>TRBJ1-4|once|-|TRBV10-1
CASSAGIWEKLFF
TGCGCCAGCAGTGCAGGGATTTGGGAAAAACTGTTTTTT
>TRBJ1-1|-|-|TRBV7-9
CASSWEGGSAFF
TGTGCCAGCAGCTGGGAGGGGGGCTCAGCTTTCTTT
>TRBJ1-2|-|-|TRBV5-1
CASSLEGHYGYTF
TGCGCCAGCAGCTTGGAGGGGCACTATGGCTACACCTTC
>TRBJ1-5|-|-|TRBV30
CAWSVRGGVSQPQHF
TGTGCCTGGAGTGTACGGGGGGGGGTAAGTCAGCCCCAGCATTTT
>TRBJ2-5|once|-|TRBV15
CATSGRVRETQYF
TGTGCCACCAGCGGCAGGGTTCGGGAGACCCAGTACTTC
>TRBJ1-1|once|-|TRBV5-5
CASSAHTLNTEAFF
TGTGCCAGCAGCGCGCATACCCTGAACACTGAAGCTTTCTTT
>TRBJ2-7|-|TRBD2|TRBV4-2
CASSQSTSGGLYEQYF
TGTGCCAGCAGCCAATCGACTAGCGGGGGGCTCTACGAGCAGTACTTC
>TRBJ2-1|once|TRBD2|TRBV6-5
CASRRGERGNNEQFF
TGTGCCAGCAGACGAGGGGAGCGGGGCAACAATGAGCAGTTCTTC
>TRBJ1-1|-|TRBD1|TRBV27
CASSSGQGIFVNTEAFF
TGTGCCAGCAGTTCGGGACAGGGAATTTTCGTGAACACTGAAGCTTTCTTT
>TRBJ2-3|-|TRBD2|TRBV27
CASSLREGDTQYF
TGTGCCAGCAGTTTGAGGGAGGGCGATACGCAGTATTTT
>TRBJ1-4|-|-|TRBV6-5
CASSYSTRGEKLFF
TGTGCCAGCAGTTACTCGACCAGGGGTGAAAAACTGTTTTTT
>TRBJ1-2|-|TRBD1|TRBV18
CASSPDRGAVYGYTF
TGTGCCAGCTCACCGGACAGGGGAGCAGTCTATGGCTACACCTTC
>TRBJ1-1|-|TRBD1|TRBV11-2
CASSLTGLAFF
TGTGCCAGCAGCTTGACAGGGTTAGCTTTCTTT
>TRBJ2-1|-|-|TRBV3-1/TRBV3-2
CASRTGTNEQFF
TGTGCCAGCAGGACCGGGACTAATGAGCAGTTCTTC
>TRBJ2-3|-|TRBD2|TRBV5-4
CASSSTGGGKTDTQYF
TGTGCCAGCAGCTCCACGGGAGGGGGGAAGACAGATACGCAGTATTTT
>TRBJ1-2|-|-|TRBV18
CASSPAGMSYNYGYTF
TGTGCCAGCTCACCGGCAGGGATGAGTTATAACTATGGCTACACCTTC
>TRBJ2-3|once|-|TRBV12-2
CASRTFLAGGHTPPGEGTDTQYF
TGTGCAAGTCGCACATTCCTAGCGGGGGGCCACACTCCTCCGGGAGAGGGCACAGATACGCAGTATTTT
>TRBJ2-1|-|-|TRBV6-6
CASSPPGTFNNEQFF
TGTGCCAGCAGCCCCCCCGGGACTTTTAACAATGAGCAGTTCTTC
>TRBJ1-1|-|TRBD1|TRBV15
CATSADRVNEAFF
TGTGCCACCAGCGCGGACAGGGTCAATGAAGCTTTCTTT
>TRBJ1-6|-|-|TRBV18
CASSPKGDKSSYNSPLHF
TGTGCCAGCTCACCAAAGGGGGACAAAAGCTCCTATAATTCACCCCTCCACTTT
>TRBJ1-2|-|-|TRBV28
CASSPRHADVLNGYTF
TGTGCCAGCAGTCCGCGACACGCCGATGTACTCAATGGCTACACCTTC
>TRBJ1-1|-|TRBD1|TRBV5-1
CASSLGPRDRDITAGAFF
TGCGCCAGCAGCTTGGGGCCCCGGGACAGGGATATCACTGCGGGAGCTTTCTTT
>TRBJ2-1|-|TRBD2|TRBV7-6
CASSLEPPSGGEQFF
TGTGCCAGCAGCTTAGAACCTCCTAGCGGGGGTGAGCAGTTCTTC
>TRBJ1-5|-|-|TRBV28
CASSSSGGNQPQHF
TGTGCCAGCAGTTCCTCTGGAGGGAATCAGCCCCAGCATTTT
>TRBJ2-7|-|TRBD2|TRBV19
CASSIRTSAAYEQYF
TGTGCCAGTAGTATCAGGACTAGCGCCGCCTACGAGCAGTACTTC
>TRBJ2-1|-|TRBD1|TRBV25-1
CASRGQGAVHEQFF
TGTGCCAGCCGGGGACAGGGGGCGGTCCATGAGCAGTTCTTC
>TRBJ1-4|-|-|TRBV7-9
CASSLAREFNSNEKLFF
TGTGCCAGCAGCTTAGCGAGGGAGTTTAATTCTAATGAAAAACTGTTTTTT
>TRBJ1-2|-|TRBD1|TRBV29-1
CSVRVGGADYGYTF
TGCAGCGTGCGCGTAGGGGGCGCCGACTATGGCTACACCTTC
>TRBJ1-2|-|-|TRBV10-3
CAISENRRGYGYTF
TGTGCCATCAGTGAGAACCGCAGGGGCTATGGCTACACCTTC
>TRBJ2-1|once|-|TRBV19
CASSSGERVHEQFF
TGTGCCAGTAGTTCGGGAGAGCGGGTGCATGAGCAGTTCTTC